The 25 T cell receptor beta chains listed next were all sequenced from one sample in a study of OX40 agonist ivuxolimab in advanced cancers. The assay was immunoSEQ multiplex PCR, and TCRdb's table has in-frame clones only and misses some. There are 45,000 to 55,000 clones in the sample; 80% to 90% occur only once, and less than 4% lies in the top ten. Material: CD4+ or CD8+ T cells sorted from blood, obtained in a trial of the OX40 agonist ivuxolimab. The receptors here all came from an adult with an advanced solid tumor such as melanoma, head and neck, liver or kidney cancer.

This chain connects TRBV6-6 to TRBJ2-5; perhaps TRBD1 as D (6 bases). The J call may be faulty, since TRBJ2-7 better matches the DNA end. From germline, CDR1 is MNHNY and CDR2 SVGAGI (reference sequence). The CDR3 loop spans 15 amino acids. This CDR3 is CASSYAVGGAYEQYF. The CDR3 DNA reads TGTGCCAGCAGTTATGCGGTAGGGGGTGCCTACGAGCAGTACTTC.

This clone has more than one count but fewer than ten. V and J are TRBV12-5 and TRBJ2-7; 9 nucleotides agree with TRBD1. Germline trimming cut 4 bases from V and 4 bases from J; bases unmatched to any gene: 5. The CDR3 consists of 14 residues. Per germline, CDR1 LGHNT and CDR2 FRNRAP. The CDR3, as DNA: TGTGCTAGTGGTTCGACAGGGGGTCTATACGAGCAGTACTTC. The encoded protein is CASGSTGGLYEQYF.

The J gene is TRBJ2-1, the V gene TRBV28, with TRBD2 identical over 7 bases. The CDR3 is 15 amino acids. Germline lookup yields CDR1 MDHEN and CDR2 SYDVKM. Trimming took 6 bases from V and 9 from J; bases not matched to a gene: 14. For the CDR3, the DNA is TGTGCCAGCAGCCCGAGGGGCGGGAGTAATAGTGAGCAGTTCTTC. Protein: CASSPRGGSNSEQFF.

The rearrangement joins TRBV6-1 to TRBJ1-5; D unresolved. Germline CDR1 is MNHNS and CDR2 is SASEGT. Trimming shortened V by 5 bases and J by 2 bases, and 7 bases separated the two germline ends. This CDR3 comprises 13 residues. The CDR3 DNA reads TGTGCCAGCAGTTATACTGGCAATCAGCCCCAGCATTTT. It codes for CASSYTGNQPQHF.

CDR3 sequence reads: CASSQVASGGAHEQFF. CDR3 in DNA: TGCGCCAGCAGCCAAGTCGCAAGCGGGGGGGCCCATGAGCAGTTCTTC. V gene TRBV4-3 combines with J gene TRBJ2-1; 10 bases are shared with TRBD2. This CDR3 has 16 amino acids. Germline V gene sequence: CDR1 LGHNA, CDR2 YSLEER. J lost 8 bases, V lost 1 base, and 8 bases had no gene match.

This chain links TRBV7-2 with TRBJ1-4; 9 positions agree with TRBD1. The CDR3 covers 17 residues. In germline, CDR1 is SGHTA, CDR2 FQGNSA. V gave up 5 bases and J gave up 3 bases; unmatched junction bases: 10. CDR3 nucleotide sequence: TGTGCCAGCAGCCTCCGGGACAGGGTGGCAGCTAATGAAAAACTGTTTTTT. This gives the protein CASSLRDRVAANEKLFF.

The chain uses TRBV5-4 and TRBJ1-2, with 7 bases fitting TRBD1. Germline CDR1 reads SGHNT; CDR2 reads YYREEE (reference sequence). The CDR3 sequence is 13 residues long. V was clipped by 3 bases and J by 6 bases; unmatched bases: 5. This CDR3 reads CASSSGTENGYTF. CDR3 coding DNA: TGTGCCAGCAGCTCCGGGACAGAGAATGGCTACACCTTC.

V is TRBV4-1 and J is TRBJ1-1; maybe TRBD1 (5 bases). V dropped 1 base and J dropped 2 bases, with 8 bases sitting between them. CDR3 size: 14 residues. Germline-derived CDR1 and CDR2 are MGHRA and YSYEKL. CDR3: CASSQAQVNTEAFF. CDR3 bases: TGCGCCAGCAGCCAAGCACAGGTAAACACTGAAGCTTTCTTT.

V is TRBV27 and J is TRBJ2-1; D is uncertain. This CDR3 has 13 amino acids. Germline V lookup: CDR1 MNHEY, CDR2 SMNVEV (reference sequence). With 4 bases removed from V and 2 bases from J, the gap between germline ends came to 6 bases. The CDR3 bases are TGTGCCAGCAGTTCTCGCCCCTACAATGAGCAGTTCTTC. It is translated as CASSSRPYNEQFF.

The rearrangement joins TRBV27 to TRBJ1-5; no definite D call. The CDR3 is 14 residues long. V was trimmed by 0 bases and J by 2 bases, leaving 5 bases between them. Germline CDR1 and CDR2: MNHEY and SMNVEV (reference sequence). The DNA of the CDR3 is TGTGCCAGCAGTTTATCGGCCGGCAATCAGCCCCAGCATTTT. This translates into CASSLSAGNQPQHF.

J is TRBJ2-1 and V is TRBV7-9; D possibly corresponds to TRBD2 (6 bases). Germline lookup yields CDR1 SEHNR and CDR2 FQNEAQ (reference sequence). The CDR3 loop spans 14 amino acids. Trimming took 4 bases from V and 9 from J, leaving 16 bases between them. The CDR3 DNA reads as TGTGCCAGCAGCTCCACGGGGGATTGGGTTGAGCAGTTCTTC. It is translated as CASSSTGDWVEQFF.

DNA for the CDR3: TGCAGCGTTGAAGGCGCGTGGGTTGGGGCAGGTGGCTACACCTTC. It translates to CSVEGAWVGAGGYTF. This chain connects TRBV29-1 to TRBJ1-2; tentative D call: TRBD1 (5 bases). Germline CDR1 SQVTM, CDR2 ANQGSEA. Trimming cost V 1 base and J 7 bases, with 19 bases left between them. This CDR3 contains 15 residues.

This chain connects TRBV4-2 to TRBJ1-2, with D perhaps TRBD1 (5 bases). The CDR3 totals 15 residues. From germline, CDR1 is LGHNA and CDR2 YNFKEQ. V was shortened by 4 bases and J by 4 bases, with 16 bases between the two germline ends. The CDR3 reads CASSLGPLYSYGYTF. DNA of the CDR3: TGTGCCAGCAGCCTGGGACCGCTATACTCCTATGGCTACACCTTC.

The CDR3 DNA follows: TGCGCCAGCAGCGGGCAGGGGAACACCGGGGAGCTGTTTTTT. Its translation: CASSGQGNTGELFF. The V and J genes are TRBV5-1 and TRBJ2-2; D is possibly TRBD1 (5 bases). V lost 4 bases, J lost 1 base, and 8 bases lay in between. The CDR3 runs to 14 residues. The germline V gene encodes CDR1 SGHRS and CDR2 YFSETQ.

CDR3 sequence: CASSLEGREQFF. The CDR3 DNA follows: TGTGCCAGCAGTCTGGAGGGCCGTGAGCAGTTCTTC. The V call is TRBV5-4, the J call TRBJ2-1; tentatively, D is TRBD2 (6 bases). The CDR3 contains 12 residues. CDR1 and CDR2 from the germline V gene are SGHNT and YYREEE (reference sequence). The germline V and J ends were trimmed by 5 bases and 9 bases, with 12 bases remaining between them.

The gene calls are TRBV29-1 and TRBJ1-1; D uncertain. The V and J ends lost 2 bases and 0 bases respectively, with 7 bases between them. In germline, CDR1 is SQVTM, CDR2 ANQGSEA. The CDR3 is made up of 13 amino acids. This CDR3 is CSVERLMNTEAFF. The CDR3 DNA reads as TGCAGCGTTGAAAGACTAATGAACACTGAAGCTTTCTTT.

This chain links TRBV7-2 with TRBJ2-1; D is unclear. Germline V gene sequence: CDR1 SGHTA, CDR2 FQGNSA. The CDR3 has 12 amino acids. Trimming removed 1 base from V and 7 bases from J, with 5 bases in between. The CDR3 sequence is CASSLDWNEQFF. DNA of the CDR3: TGTGCCAGCAGCTTAGATTGGAATGAGCAGTTCTTC.

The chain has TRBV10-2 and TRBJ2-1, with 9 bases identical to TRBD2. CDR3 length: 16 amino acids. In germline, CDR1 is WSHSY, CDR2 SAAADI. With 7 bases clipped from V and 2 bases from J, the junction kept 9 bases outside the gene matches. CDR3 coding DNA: TGCGCCAGCAATGAAAACCTAGCGGGACCCTACAATGAGCAGTTCTTC. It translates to CASNENLAGPYNEQFF.

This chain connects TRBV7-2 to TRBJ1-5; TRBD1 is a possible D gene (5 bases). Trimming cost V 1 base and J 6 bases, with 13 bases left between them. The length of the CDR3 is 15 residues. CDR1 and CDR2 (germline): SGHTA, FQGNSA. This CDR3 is CASSLEHRGGQPQHF. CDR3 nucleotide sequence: TGTGCCAGCAGCTTAGAACATAGGGGTGGTCAGCCCCAGCATTTT.

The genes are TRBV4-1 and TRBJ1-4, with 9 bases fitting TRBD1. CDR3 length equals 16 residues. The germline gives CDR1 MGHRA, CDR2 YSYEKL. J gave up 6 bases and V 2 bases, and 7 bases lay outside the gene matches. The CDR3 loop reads CASSQTGGSRDEKLFF. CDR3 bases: TGCGCCAGCAGCCAAACAGGGGGCTCGAGAGATGAAAAACTGTTTTTT.

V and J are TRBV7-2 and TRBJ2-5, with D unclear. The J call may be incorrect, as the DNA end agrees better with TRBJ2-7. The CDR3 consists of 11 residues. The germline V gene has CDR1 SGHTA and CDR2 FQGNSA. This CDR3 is CASSLSYEQYF. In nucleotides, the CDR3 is TGTGCCAGCAGCTTGTCCTACGAGCAGTACTTC.

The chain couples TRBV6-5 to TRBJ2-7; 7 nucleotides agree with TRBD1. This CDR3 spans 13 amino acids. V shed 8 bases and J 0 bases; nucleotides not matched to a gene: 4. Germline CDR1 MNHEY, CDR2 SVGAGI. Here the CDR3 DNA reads TGTGCCAGCCGGGACAGTAACTCCTACGAGCAGTACTTC. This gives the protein CASRDSNSYEQYF.

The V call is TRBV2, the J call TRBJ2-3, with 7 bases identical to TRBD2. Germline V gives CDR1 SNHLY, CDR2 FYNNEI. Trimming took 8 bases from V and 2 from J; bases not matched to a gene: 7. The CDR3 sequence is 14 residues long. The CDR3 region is CASGWLAVTDTQYF. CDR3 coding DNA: TGTGCCAGCGGATGGCTAGCGGTCACAGATACGCAGTATTTT.

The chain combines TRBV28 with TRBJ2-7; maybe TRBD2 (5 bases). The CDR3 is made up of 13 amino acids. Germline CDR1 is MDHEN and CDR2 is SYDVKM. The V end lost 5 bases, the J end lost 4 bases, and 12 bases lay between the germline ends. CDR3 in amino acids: CASSQPPGYEQYF. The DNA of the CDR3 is TGTGCCAGCAGTCAACCTCCGGGATACGAGCAGTACTTC.

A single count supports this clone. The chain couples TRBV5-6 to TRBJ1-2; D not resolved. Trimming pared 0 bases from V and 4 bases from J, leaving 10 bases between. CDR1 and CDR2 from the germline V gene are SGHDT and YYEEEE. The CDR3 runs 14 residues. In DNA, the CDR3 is TGTGCCAGCAGCTTGGACGGAAATTTCTATGGCTACACCTTC. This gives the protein CASSLDGNFYGYTF.